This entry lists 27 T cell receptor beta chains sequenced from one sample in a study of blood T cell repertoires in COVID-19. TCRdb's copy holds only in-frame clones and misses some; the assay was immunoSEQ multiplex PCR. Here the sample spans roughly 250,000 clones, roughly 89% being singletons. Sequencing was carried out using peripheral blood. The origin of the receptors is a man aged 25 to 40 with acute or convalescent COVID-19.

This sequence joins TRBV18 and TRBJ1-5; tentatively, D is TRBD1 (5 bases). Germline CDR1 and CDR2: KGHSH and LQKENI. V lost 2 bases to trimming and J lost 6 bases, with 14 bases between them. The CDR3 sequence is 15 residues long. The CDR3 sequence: CASSPGRVRIQPQHF. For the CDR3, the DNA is TGTGCCAGCTCACCAGGCAGGGTACGGATTCAGCCCCAGCATTTT.

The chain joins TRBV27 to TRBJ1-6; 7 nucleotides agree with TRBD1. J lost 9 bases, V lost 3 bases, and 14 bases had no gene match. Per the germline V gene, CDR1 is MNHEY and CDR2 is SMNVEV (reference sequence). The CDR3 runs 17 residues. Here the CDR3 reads CASSFIGLRGGGSPLHF. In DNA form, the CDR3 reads TGTGCCAGCAGTTTTATAGGTTTGAGAGGGGGCGGTTCACCCCTCCACTTT.

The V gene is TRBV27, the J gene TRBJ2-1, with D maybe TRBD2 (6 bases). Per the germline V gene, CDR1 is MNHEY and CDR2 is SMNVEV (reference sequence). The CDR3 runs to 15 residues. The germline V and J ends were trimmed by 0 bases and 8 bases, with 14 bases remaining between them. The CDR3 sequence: CASSLSGREWDEQFF. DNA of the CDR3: TGTGCCAGCAGTTTATCCGGGAGAGAATGGGATGAGCAGTTCTTC.

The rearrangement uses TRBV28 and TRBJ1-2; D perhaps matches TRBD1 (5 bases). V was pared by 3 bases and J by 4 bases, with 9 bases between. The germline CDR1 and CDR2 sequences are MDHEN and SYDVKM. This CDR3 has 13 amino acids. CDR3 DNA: TGTGCCAGCAGTTTGGGGCAGGGCTATGGCTACACCTTC. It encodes CASSLGQGYGYTF.

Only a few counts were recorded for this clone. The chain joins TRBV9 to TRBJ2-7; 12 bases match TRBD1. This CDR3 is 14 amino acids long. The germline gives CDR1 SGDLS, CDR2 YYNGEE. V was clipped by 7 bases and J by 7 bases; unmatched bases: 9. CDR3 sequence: CASGPGTGGREQYF. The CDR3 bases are TGTGCCAGCGGCCCCGGGACAGGGGGCCGGGAGCAGTACTTC.

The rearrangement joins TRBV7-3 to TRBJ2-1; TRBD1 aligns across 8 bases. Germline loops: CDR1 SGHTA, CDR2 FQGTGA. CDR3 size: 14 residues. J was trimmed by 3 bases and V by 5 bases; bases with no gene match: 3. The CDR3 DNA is TGTGCCAGCAGCGGAACAGGGGGCTACAATGAGCAGTTCTTC. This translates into CASSGTGGYNEQFF.

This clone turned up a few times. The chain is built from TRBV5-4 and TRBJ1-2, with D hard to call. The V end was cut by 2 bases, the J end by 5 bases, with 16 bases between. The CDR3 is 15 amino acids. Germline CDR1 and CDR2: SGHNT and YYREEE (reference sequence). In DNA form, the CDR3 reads TGTGCCAGCAGCTTTCCAACTGGGAGCATATATGGCTACACCTTC. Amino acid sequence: CASSFPTGSIYGYTF.

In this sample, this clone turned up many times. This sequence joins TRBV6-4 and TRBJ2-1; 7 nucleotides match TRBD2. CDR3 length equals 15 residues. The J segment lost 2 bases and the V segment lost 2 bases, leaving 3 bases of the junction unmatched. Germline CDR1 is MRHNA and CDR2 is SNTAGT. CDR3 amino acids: CASSDTAGTYNEQFF. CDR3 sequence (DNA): TGTGCCAGCAGTGACACAGCGGGAACCTACAATGAGCAGTTCTTC.

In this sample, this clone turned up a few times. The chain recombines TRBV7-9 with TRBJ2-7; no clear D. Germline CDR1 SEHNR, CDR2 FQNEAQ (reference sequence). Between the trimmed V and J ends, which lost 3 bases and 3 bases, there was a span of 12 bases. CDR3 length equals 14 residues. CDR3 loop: CASSFNQANYEQYF. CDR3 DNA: TGTGCCAGCAGCTTCAACCAAGCTAACTACGAGCAGTACTTC.

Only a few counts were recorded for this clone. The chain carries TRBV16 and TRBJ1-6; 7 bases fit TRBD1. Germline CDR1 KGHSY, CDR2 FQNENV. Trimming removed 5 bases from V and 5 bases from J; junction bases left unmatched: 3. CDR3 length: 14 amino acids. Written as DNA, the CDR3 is TGTGCCAGCAGCACACAGGGGAATAATTCACCCCTCCACTTT. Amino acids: CASSTQGNNSPLHF.

CDR3 loop: CASGVSYEQYF. CDR3 DNA: TGTGCCAGCGGAGTTTCCTACGAGCAGTACTTC. The chain employs TRBV2 and TRBJ2-7, with unresolved D. There are 11 residues in the CDR3. Trimming shortened V by 8 bases and J by 1 base, and 6 bases separated the two germline ends. Germline assignment: CDR1 SNHLY and CDR2 FYNNEI.

CDR3 loop: CASSALAGSAYEQYF. For the CDR3, the DNA is TGTGCCAGCAGCGCCTTAGCGGGGTCCGCCTACGAGCAGTACTTC. The chain links TRBV9 to TRBJ2-7; TRBD2 matches 8 bases. The junction had 7 bases not matched to a gene; V was cut back by 3 bases and J by 2 bases. The CDR3 length is 15 residues. Germline lookup yields CDR1 SGDLS and CDR2 YYNGEE.

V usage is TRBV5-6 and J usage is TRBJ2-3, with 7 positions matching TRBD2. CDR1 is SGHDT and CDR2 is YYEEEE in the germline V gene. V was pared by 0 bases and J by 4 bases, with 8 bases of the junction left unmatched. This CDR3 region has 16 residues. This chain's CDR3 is CASSLVGLGGPDTQYF. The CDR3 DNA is TGTGCCAGCAGCTTGGTAGGTTTGGGAGGGCCAGATACGCAGTATTTT.

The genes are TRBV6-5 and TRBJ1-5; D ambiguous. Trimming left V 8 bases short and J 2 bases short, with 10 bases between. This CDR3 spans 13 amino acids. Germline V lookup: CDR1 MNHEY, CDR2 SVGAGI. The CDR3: CASRFGRNQPQHF. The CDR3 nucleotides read TGTGCCAGCCGGTTCGGTCGCAATCAGCCCCAGCATTTT.

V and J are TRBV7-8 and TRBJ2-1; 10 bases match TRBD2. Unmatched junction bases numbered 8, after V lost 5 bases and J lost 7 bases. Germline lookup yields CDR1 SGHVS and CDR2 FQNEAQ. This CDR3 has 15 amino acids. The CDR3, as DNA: TGTGCCAGCAGCCGAGCGGGAGGGCCCCAAAATGAGCAGTTCTTC. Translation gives CASSRAGGPQNEQFF.

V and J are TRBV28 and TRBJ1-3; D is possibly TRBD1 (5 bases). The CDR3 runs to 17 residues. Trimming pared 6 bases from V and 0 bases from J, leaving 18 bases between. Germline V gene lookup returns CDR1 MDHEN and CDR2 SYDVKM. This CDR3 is CASSNRDFSRSGNTIYF. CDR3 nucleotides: TGTGCCAGCAGCAATAGGGACTTCTCCCGCTCTGGAAACACCATATATTTT.

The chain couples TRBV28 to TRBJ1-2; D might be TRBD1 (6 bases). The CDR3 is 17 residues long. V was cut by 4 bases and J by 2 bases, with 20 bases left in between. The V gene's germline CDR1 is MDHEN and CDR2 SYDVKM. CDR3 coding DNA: TGTGCCAGCAGTTATCGTGGGGTGAGGCAGGGGAACTATGGCTACACCTTC. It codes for CASSYRGVRQGNYGYTF.

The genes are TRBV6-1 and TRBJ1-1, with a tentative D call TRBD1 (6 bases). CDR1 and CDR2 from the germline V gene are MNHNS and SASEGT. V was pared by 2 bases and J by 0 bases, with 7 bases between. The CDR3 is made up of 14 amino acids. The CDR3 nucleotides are TGTGCCAGCAGTGAAAGGGGGTTGAACACTGAAGCTTTCTTT. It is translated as CASSERGLNTEAFF.

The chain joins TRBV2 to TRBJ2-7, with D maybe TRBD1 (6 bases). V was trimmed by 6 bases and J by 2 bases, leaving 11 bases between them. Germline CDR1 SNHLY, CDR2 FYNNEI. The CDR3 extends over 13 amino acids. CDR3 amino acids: CASSQTGTYEQYF. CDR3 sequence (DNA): TGTGCCAGCAGCCAGACAGGAACCTACGAGCAGTACTTC.

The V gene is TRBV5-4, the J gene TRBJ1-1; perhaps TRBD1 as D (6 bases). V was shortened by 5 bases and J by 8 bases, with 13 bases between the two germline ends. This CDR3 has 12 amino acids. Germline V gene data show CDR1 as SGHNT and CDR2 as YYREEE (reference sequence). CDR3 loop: CASRQDRKEAFF. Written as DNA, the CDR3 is TGTGCCAGCAGACAAGACAGGAAGGAAGCTTTCTTT.

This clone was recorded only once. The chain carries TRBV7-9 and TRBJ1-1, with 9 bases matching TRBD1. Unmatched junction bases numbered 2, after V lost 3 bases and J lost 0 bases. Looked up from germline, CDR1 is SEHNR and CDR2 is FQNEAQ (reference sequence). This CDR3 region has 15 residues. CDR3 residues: CASSFDRGMNTEAFF. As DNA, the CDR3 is TGTGCCAGCAGCTTCGACAGGGGGATGAACACTGAAGCTTTCTTT.

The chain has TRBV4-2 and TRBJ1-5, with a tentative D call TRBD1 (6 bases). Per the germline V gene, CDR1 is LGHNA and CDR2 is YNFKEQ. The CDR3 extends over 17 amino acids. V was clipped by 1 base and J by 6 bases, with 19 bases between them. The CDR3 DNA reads TGTGCCAGCAGCCAAGTAGGCAGGGGAATGTATACTCAGCCCCAGCATTTT. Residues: CASSQVGRGMYTQPQHF.

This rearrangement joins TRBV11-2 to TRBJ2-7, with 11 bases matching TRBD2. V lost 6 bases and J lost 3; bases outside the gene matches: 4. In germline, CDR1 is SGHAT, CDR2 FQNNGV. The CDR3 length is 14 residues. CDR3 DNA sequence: TGTGCCAGCAGGCGTCTAGCGGGGGGCTACGAGCAGTACTTC. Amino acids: CASRRLAGGYEQYF.

The CDR3: CASSPGANGNTIYF. The CDR3 coding sequence is TGTGCCAGCTCACCGGGGGCGAACGGAAACACCATATATTTT. V usage is TRBV18 and J usage is TRBJ1-3; possibly TRBD1 for D (6 bases). Trimming left V 3 bases short and J 4 bases short, with 10 bases between. The CDR3 is 14 residues long. Per the germline V gene, CDR1 is KGHSH and CDR2 is LQKENI. Complete variable domain (other parts from reference TRBV18 and TRBJ1-3): NAGVMQNPRHLVRRRGQEARLRCSPMKGHSHVYWYRQLPEEGLKFMVYLQKENIIDESGMPKERFSAEFPKEGPSILRIQQVVRGDSAAYFCASSPGANGNTIYFGEGSWLTVV.

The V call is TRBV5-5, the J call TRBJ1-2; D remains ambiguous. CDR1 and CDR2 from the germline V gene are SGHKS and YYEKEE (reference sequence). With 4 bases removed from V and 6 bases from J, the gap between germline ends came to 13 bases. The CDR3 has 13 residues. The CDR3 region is CASSPERTDGYTF. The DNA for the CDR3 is TGTGCCAGCAGCCCCGAAAGAACAGATGGCTACACCTTC. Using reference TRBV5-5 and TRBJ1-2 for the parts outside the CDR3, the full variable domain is DAGVTQSPTHLIKTRGQQVTLRCSPISGHKSVSWYQQVLGQGPQFIFQYYEKEERGRGNFPDRFSARQFPNYSSELNVNALLLGDSALYLCASSPERTDGYTFGSGTRLTVV.

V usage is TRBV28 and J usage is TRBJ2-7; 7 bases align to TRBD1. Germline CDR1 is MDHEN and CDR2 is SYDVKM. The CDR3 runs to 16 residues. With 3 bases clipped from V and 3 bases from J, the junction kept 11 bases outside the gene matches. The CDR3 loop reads CASSFLLSDRRYEQYF. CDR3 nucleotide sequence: TGTGCCAGCAGTTTCCTCCTCTCGGACAGGCGCTACGAGCAGTACTTC.

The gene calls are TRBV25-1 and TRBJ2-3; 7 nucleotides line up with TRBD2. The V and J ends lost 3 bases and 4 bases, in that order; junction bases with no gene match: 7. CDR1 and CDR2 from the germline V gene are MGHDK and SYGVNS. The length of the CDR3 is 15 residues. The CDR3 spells CASSDGGGRADTQYF. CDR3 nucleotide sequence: TGTGCCAGCAGTGACGGCGGGGGAAGAGCAGATACGCAGTATTTT.